The source of this T cell receptor beta chain is a study of T cells in Graves' hyperthyroidism and ophthalmopathy. Amplified TCR beta CDR3 regions came from RNA transcripts. In the first-round RT-PCR of the TCR CDR3, the HTBI primer set was used. TCRdb re-analysed the multiplex PCR reads in MiXCR, keeping a single row per CDR3 protein. The table shows a few hundred thousand distinct CDR3 sequences, with 13% occurring only once. Clinical symptoms, serum thyroxine, TRAb, thyroid ultrasound and orbital computed tomography informed diagnoses. The sequence came from a man under 40 with Graves' hyperthyroidism that later progressed to Graves' ophthalmopathy. Sequencing input: blood.

CDR3 bases: TGTGCCAGCAGTTTATGGTACGGGAAGTACCAAGAGACCCAGTACTTC. Its translation is CASSLWYGKYQETQYF. V and J are TRBV28 and TRBJ2-5; perhaps TRBD2 as D (5 bases). This CDR3 region has 16 residues. Germline V CDR1 and CDR2: MDHEN, SYDVKM. The ends were cut back, 0 bases at V and 0 bases at J, with 11 bases in the middle.